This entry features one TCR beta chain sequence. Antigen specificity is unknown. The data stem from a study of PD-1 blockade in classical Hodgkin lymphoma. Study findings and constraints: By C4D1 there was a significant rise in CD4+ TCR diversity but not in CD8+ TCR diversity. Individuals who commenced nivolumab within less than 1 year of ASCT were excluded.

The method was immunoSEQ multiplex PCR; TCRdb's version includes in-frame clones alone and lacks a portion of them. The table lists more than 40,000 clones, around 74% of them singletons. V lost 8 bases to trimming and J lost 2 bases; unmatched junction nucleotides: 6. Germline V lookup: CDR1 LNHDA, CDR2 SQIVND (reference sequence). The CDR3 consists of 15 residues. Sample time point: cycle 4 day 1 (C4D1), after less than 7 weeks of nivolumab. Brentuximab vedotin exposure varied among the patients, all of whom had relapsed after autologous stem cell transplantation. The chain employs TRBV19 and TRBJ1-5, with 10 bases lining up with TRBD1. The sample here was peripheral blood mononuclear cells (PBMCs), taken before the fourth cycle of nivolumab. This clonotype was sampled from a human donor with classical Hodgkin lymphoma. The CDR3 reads CASRDRGQGNQPQHF. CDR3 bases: TGTGCCAGTCGAGACAGGGGGCAGGGCAATCAGCCCCAGCATTTT.